This TCR beta chain was captured in a study of post-analysis software for immune sequencing data. Included in the TCR beta cDNA libraries were unique molecular identifiers. The yield from roughly 1 to 10 million T cells was roughly 500,000 cDNA molecules in total. One entry per CDR3 protein results from TCRdb running MiXCR on the PCR reads. This table holds hundreds of thousands of distinct CDR3 sequences, approximately 60% found once. Notes on this clonotype: The antigen remains unidentified.

Findings and limits, study-wide: Strong co-clustering by F measure was seen for same-batch samples. Compared with controls, patients had more of about 5 TRBV segments, including TRBV5-6, TRBV5-1 and TRBV20-1. Controls had significantly higher normalized Chao1 diversity than multiple sclerosis patients.

V was cut by 2 bases and J by 6 bases, with 10 bases left in between. The CDR3 is 13 amino acids. CDR1 is SGHTA and CDR2 is FQGNSA in the germline V gene. The sequencing input was blood. This receptor was taken from a girl aged 2 to 9 with multiple sclerosis. J is TRBJ1-2 and V is TRBV7-2, with D uncertain. This CDR3 reads CASSLLGRDGYTF. CDR3 nucleotides: TGTGCCAGCAGCTTACTGGGGAGGGATGGCTACACCTTC.